The 25 T cell receptor beta chains presented below share a single source sample, sequenced in a study of blood T cell repertoires in COVID-19. The data were produced by immunoSEQ multiplex PCR, yet TCRdb's version contains in-frame clones alone and is incomplete. The sample lists some 230,000 clones, 82% seen once, with 15% in the top ten. Input material: PBMCs or T cells enriched from blood (not recorded which). All receptors derive from a man aged 35-49 years who had recovered from COVID-19.

The chain is built from TRBV27 and TRBJ1-3, with TRBD1 as a possible D gene (5 bases). Per the germline V gene, CDR1 is MNHEY and CDR2 is SMNVEV (reference sequence). Deletions cut 2 bases from V and 0 bases from J, with 14 bases between. The CDR3 sequence is 17 residues long. CDR3 in amino acids: CASSLLGGWISGNTIYF. In DNA form, the CDR3 reads TGTGCCAGCAGTTTACTGGGGGGATGGATCTCTGGAAACACCATATATTTT.

As DNA, the CDR3 is TGTGCCAGCAGTTTAGAGAGTCAGCAGTACTTC. The encoded protein is CASSLESQQYF. The V call is TRBV12-3 or TRBV12-4, the J call TRBJ2-7; no clear D. This CDR3 is built from 11 residues. V lost 1 base and J 8 bases, leaving 6 bases between the germline ends.

The chain joins TRBV9 to TRBJ2-3, with TRBD2 as a possible D gene (7 bases). The CDR3 covers 15 residues. V was cut by 0 bases and J by 4 bases, with 12 bases left in between. Germline lookup yields CDR1 SGDLS and CDR2 YYNGEE. As DNA, the CDR3 is TGTGCCAGCAGCGTAGCGGGGGGCGGGGCAGATACGCAGTATTTT. It translates to CASSVAGGGADTQYF.

The chain joins TRBV18 to TRBJ2-7; 14 positions agree with TRBD2. This CDR3 region has 16 residues. V trimming: 3 bases; J trimming: 1 base; junction bases outside the gene matches: 2. Per the germline V gene, CDR1 is KGHSH and CDR2 is LQKENI. In DNA form, the CDR3 reads TGTGCCAGCTCACCGGGACTAGCGGGAGTGTCCTACGAGCAGTACTTC. It encodes CASSPGLAGVSYEQYF.

The rearrangement uses TRBV7-9 and TRBJ2-1; 8 positions agree with TRBD2. Germline CDR1 reads SEHNR; CDR2 reads FQNEAQ (reference sequence). V lost 7 bases to trimming and J lost 0 bases; unmatched junction nucleotides: 8. The CDR3 is made up of 16 amino acids. In DNA form, the CDR3 reads TGTGCCAGCAAAAATCCACGGGGGGGCTCCTACAATGAGCAGTTCTTC. It codes for CASKNPRGGSYNEQFF.

The J gene is TRBJ1-3, the V gene TRBV19; 10 nucleotides line up with TRBD1. CDR1 and CDR2 from the germline V gene are LNHDA and SQIVND (reference sequence). Germline trimming cut 6 bases from V and 2 bases from J; bases unmatched to any gene: 7. The CDR3 spans 16 residues. For the CDR3, the DNA is TGTGCCAGTAGCAACCGGGACAGGGGCGCTGGAAACACCATATATTTT. Residues: CASSNRDRGAGNTIYF.

This sequence joins TRBV14 and TRBJ2-5, with 9 bases aligning to TRBD2. The length of the CDR3 is 18 residues. V shed 2 bases, J shed 5 bases, and the junction held 15 bases outside the gene matches. The germline V gene has CDR1 SGHDN and CDR2 FVKESK. CDR3 loop: CASSQLAGRSLGWETQYF. For the CDR3, the DNA is TGTGCCAGCAGCCAACTAGCGGGACGATCGCTTGGATGGGAGACCCAGTACTTC.

As concerns this clone: The junction shows a germline mismatch at one end, possibly a read error. The chain employs TRBV29-1 and TRBJ1-2, with TRBD1 as a possible D gene (5 bases). The CDR3 is made up of 13 amino acids. The germline V gene has CDR1 SQVTM and CDR2 ANQGSEA. CDR3 DNA: TGCAGCGTTGAAGATCAGGGCAATTATGGGTACACCTTC. Amino acid sequence: CSVEDQGNYGYTF.

The gene calls are TRBV14 and TRBJ2-1, with 8 bases fitting TRBD2. Per the germline V gene, CDR1 is SGHDN and CDR2 is FVKESK. The junction had 15 bases not matched to a gene; V was cut back by 2 bases and J by 12 bases. The length of the CDR3 is 16 residues. The CDR3 is CASSQSPGLGPNLQFF. CDR3 nucleotides: TGTGCCAGCAGCCAATCTCCGGGACTAGGACCCAATCTGCAGTTCTTC.

The chain is built from TRBV11-2 and TRBJ1-2; D unclear. CDR1 is SGHAT, CDR2 FQNNGV, per germline. CDR3 length: 13 residues. Deletions cut 0 bases from V and 5 bases from J, with 7 bases between. The CDR3 bases are TGTGCCAGCAGCTTAGATGGAGGGTATGGCTACACCTTC. This codes for CASSLDGGYGYTF.

V gene TRBV6-5 combines with J gene TRBJ2-3, with 11 bases identical to TRBD2. V shed 2 bases and J 9 bases; nucleotides not matched to a gene: 7. The CDR3 spans 15 residues. Germline CDR1 MNHEY, CDR2 SVGAGI. The CDR3 here is CASSYGSGGADTQYF. Here the CDR3 DNA reads TGTGCCAGCAGTTACGGTAGCGGGGGGGCCGACACGCAGTATTTT.

The chain uses TRBV29-1 and TRBJ1-2, with D tentatively TRBD1 (6 bases). Germline lookup yields CDR1 SQVTM and CDR2 ANQGSEA. The CDR3 loop spans 11 amino acids. V was shortened by 6 bases and J by 3 bases, with 8 bases between the two germline ends. The CDR3 coding sequence is TGCAGCGTGGACAGCTACTATGGCTACACCTTC. Translated, it gives CSVDSYYGYTF.

The V gene is TRBV5-1, the J gene TRBJ2-3, with 10 bases identical to TRBD2. CDR1 and CDR2 from the germline V gene are SGHRS and YFSETQ. Trimming at V came to 0 bases and at J to 4 bases, leaving 5 bases not matched to a gene. CDR3 length: 16 amino acids. The CDR3 nucleotides read TGCGCCAGCAGCTTGGCGATAGCGGGAGGATCAGATACGCAGTATTTT. Its translation: CASSLAIAGGSDTQYF.

The V call is TRBV10-3, the J call TRBJ2-1; D perhaps matches TRBD2 (6 bases). CDR3 size: 13 residues. CDR1 is ENHRY and CDR2 is SYGVKD in the germline V gene. The V and J ends lost 6 bases and 5 bases respectively, with 11 bases between them. The CDR3 protein is CAIRGPGDNEQFF. The CDR3 region has the DNA TGTGCCATCAGAGGCCCGGGGGACAATGAGCAGTTCTTC.

V and J are TRBV28 and TRBJ1-5; TRBD1 aligns across 8 bases. Germline lookup yields CDR1 MDHEN and CDR2 SYDVKM. CDR3 size: 15 residues. V shed 5 bases, J shed 2 bases, and the junction held 5 bases outside the gene matches. CDR3 coding DNA: TGTGCCAGCAGTCTCAGGGGGCTGGGCAATCAGCCCCAGCATTTT. The encoded protein is CASSLRGLGNQPQHF.

With regard to this clone: At one end, the junction sequence differs from germline, possibly due to a read error. The chain employs TRBV28 and TRBJ2-7; D not resolved. The CDR3 runs 12 residues. CDR1 is MDHEN, CDR2 SYDVKM, per germline. The CDR3 sequence: CASSRIAYGQYF. The CDR3 DNA is TGTGCCAGCAGTAGAATTGCCTACGGGCAGTACTTC.

The chain carries TRBV3-1 (or the pseudogene TRBV3-2) and TRBJ1-5; D unresolved. Germline values: CDR1 LGHDT, CDR2 YNNKEL (reference sequence). V was shortened by 4 bases and J by 2 bases, with 9 bases between the two germline ends. This CDR3 has 14 amino acids. The CDR3 nucleotides are TGTGCCAGCAGCCTCGACAACCGCAATCAGCCCCAGCATTTT. This encodes CASSLDNRNQPQHF.

The chain couples TRBV3-1 (or the pseudogene TRBV3-2) to TRBJ2-1; tentative D call: TRBD2 (6 bases). Germline V lookup: CDR1 LGHDT, CDR2 YNNKEL (reference sequence). Trimming shortened V by 8 bases and J by 8 bases, and 22 bases separated the two germline ends. There are 15 residues in the CDR3. CDR3 region: CASGGDFGGAHEQFF. The CDR3 DNA reads as TGTGCCAGCGGTGGAGATTTCGGGGGAGCACATGAGCAGTTCTTC.

The CDR3 spells CASSLGGQISTDTQYF. CDR3 nucleotides: TGTGCCAGCAGCTTAGGGGGACAGATTAGCACAGATACGCAGTATTTT. V gene TRBV11-2 combines with J gene TRBJ2-3; 7 bases match TRBD1. The V segment lost 1 base and the J segment 0 bases; nucleotides outside the gene matches: 4. Looked up from germline, CDR1 is SGHAT and CDR2 is FQNNGV. The CDR3 extends over 16 amino acids.

V gene TRBV2 combines with J gene TRBJ2-5; 9 bases map to TRBD2. This CDR3 has 17 residues. Germline CDR1 reads SNHLY; CDR2 reads FYNNEI. Trimming at V came to 1 base and at J to 2 bases, leaving 8 bases not matched to a gene. The CDR3 is CASSEGLAGGPQETQYF. The CDR3, as DNA: TGTGCCAGCAGTGAAGGGTTGGCGGGGGGGCCTCAAGAGACCCAGTACTTC.

This clone has only a few counts. The chain recombines TRBV10-3 with TRBJ2-1; D is possibly TRBD1 (5 bases). V lost 4 bases, J lost 7 bases, and 11 bases lay in between. CDR3 length: 13 residues. In germline, CDR1 is ENHRY, CDR2 SYGVKD. The CDR3 nucleotides read TGTGCCATCAGTGGAAGGGGCGAGAATGAGCAGTTCTTC. Translation: CAISGRGENEQFF.

V is TRBV6-5 and J is TRBJ2-7; 10 positions agree with TRBD1. With 2 bases clipped from V and 0 bases from J, the junction kept 1 base outside the gene matches. The V gene's germline CDR1 is MNHEY and CDR2 SVGAGI. The CDR3 has 15 amino acids. This CDR3 is CASSYRTGGSYEQYF. CDR3 nucleotide sequence: TGTGCCAGCAGTTACAGGACAGGGGGCTCCTACGAGCAGTACTTC.

The chain is built from TRBV20-1 and TRBJ1-5; a weak D match, TRBD1 (5 bases). CDR3 length equals 15 residues. Trimming removed 3 bases at V and 6 bases at J, with 18 bases between. Germline assignment: CDR1 DFQATT and CDR2 SNEGSKA (reference sequence). The CDR3 DNA follows: TGCAGTGCTAGTCGGGAGGGGAGTAGAGGTCAGCCCCAGCATTTT. Translating it yields CSASREGSRGQPQHF.

J is TRBJ2-2 and V is TRBV19; 7 nucleotides agree with TRBD1. This CDR3 is 14 amino acids long. The germline V gene has CDR1 LNHDA and CDR2 SQIVND (reference sequence). Trimming removed 6 bases from V and 4 bases from J; junction bases left unmatched: 5. CDR3 in DNA: TGTGCCAGTAGGAAAGGGGGCAGCACCGGGGAGCTGTTTTTT. It encodes CASRKGGSTGELFF. The whole variable domain, filled in from reference TRBV19 and TRBJ2-2, reads DGGITQSPKYLFRKEGQNVTLSCEQNLNHDAMYWYRQDPGQGLRLIYYSQIVNDFQKGDIAEGYSVSREKKESFPLTVTSAQKNPTAFYLCASRKGGSTGELFFGEGSRLTVL.

The rearrangement links TRBV2 to TRBJ1-3; D is unclear. The germline CDR1 and CDR2 sequences are SNHLY and FYNNEI. The CDR3 has 15 amino acids. V shed 4 bases and J shed 0 bases, with 10 bases lying between them. The CDR3 DNA sequence: TGTGCCAGCAGTGTCGATGGGAGCTCTGGAAACACCATATATTTT. Residues: CASSVDGSSGNTIYF.